Listed below are T cell receptor beta chains from one sample, sequenced in a study of T cells in Graves' hyperthyroidism and ophthalmopathy. TCRdb re-derived calls from the multiplex PCR reads in MiXCR, one entry per CDR3 protein. The table records some 560,000 distinct CDR3 sequences, 14% of them present only once. The sample comprised blood. The origin of the receptors is a woman in her thirties or forties with Graves' hyperthyroidism. The CDR3 runs from the conserved cysteine through the conserved F or W. Fields, in order: D gene, V gene, clone size, CDR3 length, J gene, CDR3 DNA, CDR3 protein. A D gene is named only where the DNA matches it firmly. Clone size is shown for a subset of rows, as once, few, many or a class of expanded clone.

-,TRBV12-3/TRBV12-4,many,13,TRBJ2-5,TGTGCCAGCAGTTTTGCGGGGAAAGAGACCCAGTACTTC,CASSFAGKETQYF
-,TRBV2,many,13,TRBJ1-1,TGTGCCAGCAGTGCGTCCCAGGACACTGAAGCTTTCTTT,CASSASQDTEAFF
-,TRBV24-1,many,11,TRBJ2-5,TGTGCCCTAACCCCAGTAGGGACCCAGTACTTC,CALTPVGTQYF
-,TRBV6-1,-,14,TRBJ2-3,TGTGCCAGCAGTGAACGGGGGTTCATAGATACGCAGTATTTT,CASSERGFIDTQYF
TRBD2,TRBV10-3,-,15,TRBJ2-1,TGTGCCATCAGCCAAAGCGGGGAGGGGATCAATGAGCAGTTCTTC,CAISQSGEGINEQFF
TRBD2,TRBV7-9,few,15,TRBJ2-5,TGTGCCAGCAGCCCGCGGGGGACTATCCAAGAGACCCAGTACTTC,CASSPRGTIQETQYF
-,TRBV12-3/TRBV12-4,many,14,TRBJ1-1,TGTGCCAGCAGTCCCGAGGAGGGAATCACTGAAGCTTTCTTT,CASSPEEGITEAFF
-,TRBV10-3,-,15,TRBJ2-3,TGTGCCATCAGTGGGGGGGCTACGAACACAGATACGCAGTATTTT,CAISGGATNTDTQYF
TRBD1,TRBV3-1,-,17,TRBJ1-3,TGTGCCAGCAGCGTAGCGACTGGCAGGGGGGTAGGAAACACCATATATTTT,CASSVATGRGVGNTIYF
-,TRBV20-1,few,13,TRBJ1-2,TGCAGTGCTACTGGAGCCGGTGACTATGGCTACACCTTC,CSATGAGDYGYTF
-,TRBV5-1,many,13,TRBJ2-3,TGCGCCAGCAGCTTGGCTGTGGGAGATACGCAGTATTTT,CASSLAVGDTQYF
-,TRBV30,many,15,TRBJ1-4,TGTGCCTGGAGTGTAGAGCGGGGGACTAATGAAAAACTGTTTTTT,CAWSVERGTNEKLFF
-,TRBV3-1,many,14,TRBJ1-1,TGTGCCAGCAGCCAAGTTGACAGGCACACTGAAGCTTTCTTT,CASSQVDRHTEAFF
-,TRBV18,many,15,TRBJ2-5,TGTGCCAGCTCACCAAGTCAGGGAAGGGGAGAGACCCAGTACTTC,CASSPSQGRGETQYF
TRBD2,TRBV3-1,many,16,TRBJ2-1,TGTGCCAGCAGCCAAGAGATACTAGCGGGAAGAGATGAGCAGTTCTTC,CASSQEILAGRDEQFF
-,TRBV4-1,few,16,TRBJ2-3,TGCGCCAGCAGCCAAGAGTACAGTACCAGCACAGATACGCAGTATTTT,CASSQEYSTSTDTQYF
TRBD2,TRBV7-8,few,17,TRBJ2-3,TGTGCCAGCAGCTTCTGGGGGCGGGAGGGCCTGTTAGATACGCAGTATTTT,CASSFWGREGLLDTQYF
TRBD2,TRBV20-1,-,15,TRBJ2-1,TGCAGTGCCACCCAAACCGGCGGGAGGGTCAATGAGCAGTTCTTC,CSATQTGGRVNEQFF
TRBD1,TRBV29-1,-,13,TRBJ2-7,TGCAGCGCCATAGGGACAGGGGGCTACGAGCAGTACTTC,CSAIGTGGYEQYF
-,TRBV4-2,-,15,TRBJ2-3,TGTGCCAGCAGCCAAGATCGACAGGGCACAGATACGCAGTATTTT,CASSQDRQGTDTQYF
TRBD1,TRBV18,many,15,TRBJ2-1,TGTGCCAGCTCACCAAGGGGACAGTTCTACAATGAGCAGTTCTTC,CASSPRGQFYNEQFF
TRBD2,TRBV12-3/TRBV12-4,many,15,TRBJ2-1,TGTGCCAGCAACCTACTAGCGGGGCGCTACAATGAGCAGTTCTTC,CASNLLAGRYNEQFF
-,TRBV20-1,many,15,TRBJ1-4,TGCAGTGCTAGAGATTCGGCGGGAACTAATGAAAAACTGTTTTTT,CSARDSAGTNEKLFF
-,TRBV20-1,many,15,TRBJ1-5,TGCAGTGCAACGGGATCCCTGAGCGGCAATCAGCCCCAGCATTTT,CSATGSLSGNQPQHF
TRBD1,TRBV4-1,-,15,TRBJ2-1,TGCGCCAGCAGCCATACCGGGACAGCTTACAATGAGCAGTTCTTC,CASSHTGTAYNEQFF
-,TRBV5-1,many,12,TRBJ2-7,TGCGCCAGCAGCTTGTGGGGGCCCGAGCAGTACTTC,CASSLWGPEQYF
TRBD2,TRBV28,many,17,TRBJ2-7,TGTGCCAGCAGTTCCCCCGGCGGGAGGGACCCCCCCTACGAGCAGTACTTC,CASSSPGGRDPPYEQYF
-,TRBV3-1,many,17,TRBJ1-5,TGTGCCAGCAGCCAATCCGGGACGCCATATAGCAATCAGCCCCAGCATTTT,CASSQSGTPYSNQPQHF